Listed below are T cell receptor beta chains from one sample, sequenced in a study of T-cell reconstitution after alpha-beta-depleted transplantation in children. Each CDR3 protein gets one entry after TCRdb re-called the PCR reads with MiXCR. Of roughly 500,000 distinct CDR3 sequences listed, approximately 12% are singletons. Sequencing was performed on PBMCs from the stem cell graft donor, taken from the stem cell graft. The source is a human donor who donated a stem cell graft to a child with combined immunodeficiency. The CDR3 runs from the conserved cysteine through the conserved F or W. A D gene is named only where the DNA matches it firmly. Rows may omit the clone size; those that give it use once, few, many or a size class.

NA TRBJ2-2 NA TRBV4-3 CASSPGLMAGELFF TGCGCCAGCAGCCCAGGGTTGATGGCCGGGGAGCTGTTTTTT
few TRBJ2-1 NA TRBV4-3 CASSPMAKGGGGYWGEQFF TGCGCCAGCAGCCCAATGGCAAAAGGAGGAGGGGGGTATTGGGGTGAGCAGTTCTTC
few TRBJ2-1 TRBD2 TRBV10-3 CAISDFSGRDNEQFF TGTGCCATCAGTGATTTTAGCGGGAGAGACAATGAGCAGTTCTTC
NA TRBJ2-1 TRBD1 TRBV11-1 CASSDRGGQGARNEQFF TGTGCCAGCAGCGATCGAGGCGGACAGGGGGCGCGGAATGAGCAGTTCTTC
few TRBJ2-2 TRBD1 TRBV20-1 CSASHHRGPNTGELFF TGCAGTGCTAGCCACCACAGGGGACCGAACACCGGGGAGCTGTTTTTT
few TRBJ1-1 NA TRBV5-1 CASSFGTGRRAFF TGCGCCAGCAGCTTTGGAACAGGGAGGAGAGCTTTCTTT
few TRBJ2-7 NA TRBV14 CASSQALRYSYEQYF TGTGCCAGCAGCCAAGCTTTAAGGTACTCCTACGAGCAGTACTTC
NA TRBJ2-5 TRBD1 TRBV10-3 CAIQGAGETQYF TGTGCCATACAGGGGGCGGGAGAGACCCAGTACTTC
NA TRBJ2-1 TRBD2 TRBV6-1 CANIPTSGSYNEQFF TGTGCCAACATTCCGACTAGCGGGAGTTACAATGAGCAGTTCTTC
NA TRBJ2-2 NA TRBV5-4 CASSRSTGNTGELFF TGTGCCAGCAGCCGCTCGACAGGGAACACCGGGGAGCTGTTTTTT
NA TRBJ2-6 NA TRBV7-6 CASSFGVGAGSGANVLTF TGTGCCAGCAGCTTTGGGGTCGGGGCGGGATCTGGGGCCAACGTCCTGACTTTC
NA TRBJ1-5 TRBD1 TRBV7-2 CASSLRTGRSNQPQHF TGTGCCAGCAGCTTAAGGACAGGGCGAAGCAATCAGCCCCAGCATTTT
few TRBJ2-7 NA TRBV7-8 CASSLAVGSPSEQYF TGTGCCAGCAGCTTAGCGGTCGGCTCGCCATCCGAGCAGTACTTC
few TRBJ1-2 NA TRBV6-1 CASSGLNYGYTF TGTGCCAGCAGTGGACTCAACTATGGCTACACCTTC
few TRBJ2-3 NA TRBV10-3 CAIRDVSSTDTQYF TGTGCCATCCGGGACGTATCTAGCACAGATACGCAGTATTTT
few TRBJ2-1 NA TRBV14 CASSRWPGTYNEQFF TGTGCCAGCAGCCGGTGGCCGGGTACTTACAATGAGCAGTTCTTC
NA TRBJ2-2 NA TRBV13 CASSTREKGPSGELFF TGTGCCAGCAGCACCCGGGAAAAAGGGCCCTCCGGGGAGCTGTTTTTT
NA TRBJ2-5 NA TRBV11-1 CASSFTLQETQYF TGTGCCAGCAGCTTCACCTTGCAAGAGACCCAGTACTTC
many TRBJ1-5 TRBD1 TRBV6-2/TRBV6-3 CASSSGTGNQPQHF TGTGCCAGCAGTTCTGGGACAGGCAATCAGCCCCAGCATTTT
few TRBJ2-5 NA TRBV6-1 CASSDRRGQETQYF TGTGCCAGCAGTGACAGGCGGGGACAAGAGACCCAGTACTTC
NA TRBJ2-1 NA TRBV6-2/TRBV6-3 CASLSLGGNNEQFF TGTGCCAGCCTCTCCCTCGGCGGGAACAATGAGCAGTTCTTC
NA TRBJ2-2 TRBD2 TRBV12-3/TRBV12-4 CASSRTSGSRTGELFF TGTGCCAGCAGTCGGACTAGCGGGAGCCGCACCGGGGAGCTGTTTTTT
many TRBJ2-2 TRBD2 TRBV5-6 CASSSWTRAFTGELFF TGTGCCAGCAGCTCGTGGACTAGAGCATTCACCGGGGAGCTGTTTTTT
many TRBJ2-1 TRBD2 TRBV12-3/TRBV12-4 CASSLPGTSGYNEQFF TGTGCCAGCAGTCTCCCCGGGACTAGCGGCTACAATGAGCAGTTCTTC
few TRBJ2-1 NA TRBV5-6 CASSLVGTSHYNEQFF TGTGCCAGCAGCTTAGTCGGGACTTCCCACTACAATGAGCAGTTCTTC
many TRBJ2-1 TRBD2 TRBV10-3 CAIRITGASGYNEQFF TGTGCCATCAGAATCACCGGGGCTAGCGGCTACAATGAGCAGTTCTTC
many TRBJ1-1 NA TRBV29-1 CSGLGRFQSNTEAFF TGCAGCGGCCTTGGACGGTTTCAATCGAACACTGAAGCTTTCTTT
NA TRBJ2-5 TRBD2 TRBV15 CATSRGTSGASTQYF TGTGCCACCAGCAGAGGTACTAGCGGGGCCAGCACCCAGTACTTC
few TRBJ2-7 TRBD1 TRBV5-1 CASSFWTGDEQYF TGCGCCAGCAGCTTCTGGACAGGGGACGAGCAGTACTTC
NA TRBJ2-1 NA TRBV19 CASSSWDGGSYNEQFF TGTGCCAGTAGTAGTTGGGACGGGGGCTCCTACAATGAGCAGTTCTTC